The entry below describes one TCR beta chain. Its target is unknown. The data were taken from a study of cytomegalovirus exposure and HLA in healthy donors. The study, taken as a whole, reports: Previous analysis showed most TCR beta V segments were productive about 87% or about 30% of the time. The Asian-associated ancestry cluster reportedly had fewer N-insertions than the approximately 700-donor mean in a later analysis.

Researchers ran the PCR with 60 Vbeta and 13 Jbeta primers. Sequenced by immunoSEQ multiplex PCR; TCRdb stores in-frame clones only, minus some. The table has more than 150,000 clones, approximately 81% seen once. V was cut by 0 bases and J by 2 bases, with 14 bases left in between. Germline V gene data show CDR1 as GTSNPN and CDR2 as SVGIG (reference sequence). The CDR3 covers 16 residues. The chain has TRBV30 and TRBJ1-5, with D perhaps TRBD1 (5 bases). The sample comprised PBMCs. The TCR originated in a woman aged 18-30 years in good health and CMV-seropositive. CDR3 amino acids: CAWSVRGRAGNQPQHF. In DNA, the CDR3 is TGTGCCTGGAGTGTACGAGGCAGGGCTGGCAATCAGCCCCAGCATTTT.